These 21 T cell receptor beta chains originate from one sample sequenced in a study of blood T cell repertoires in COVID-19. Assay used: immunoSEQ multiplex PCR; TCRdb lists only in-frame clones, some missing. Of a few hundred thousand clones in the sample, 80% to 90% were seen once. The sequenced material came from PBMCs or T cells enriched from blood (not recorded which). These receptors all stem from a young woman who had recovered from COVID-19.

This chain uses TRBV28 with TRBJ2-5, with a tentative D call TRBD1 (6 bases). This CDR3 contains 17 residues. CDR1 is MDHEN, CDR2 SYDVKM, per germline. The ends were cut back, 5 bases at V and 0 bases at J, with 19 bases in the middle. CDR3 region: CASSPGQRIVYQETQYF. The DNA of the CDR3 is TGTGCCAGCAGTCCCGGACAGAGGATTGTGTACCAAGAGACCCAGTACTTC.

V and J are TRBV2 and TRBJ2-1, with 13 bases aligning to TRBD2. Germline V lookup: CDR1 SNHLY, CDR2 FYNNEI. V dropped 8 bases and J dropped 9; count of bases not matched to a gene: 4. There are 13 residues in the CDR3. CDR3 amino acids: CASQLAGGPEQFF. DNA of the CDR3: TGTGCCAGCCAACTAGCGGGGGGGCCTGAGCAGTTCTTC. The complete variable domain, with remaining parts taken from reference TRBV2 and TRBJ2-1, reads EPEVTQTPSHQVTQMGQEVILRCVPISNHLYFYWYRQILGQKVEFLVSFYNNEISEKSEIFDDQFSVERPDGSNFTLKIRSTKLEDSAMYFCASQLAGGPEQFFGPGTRLTVL.

The rearrangement joins TRBV11-3 to TRBJ1-3; D is uncertain. The length of the CDR3 is 14 residues. Germline V CDR1 and CDR2: SGHNT, YENEEA. The V gene lost 1 base and the J gene lost 4 bases, with 8 bases spanning the gap. CDR3 amino acids: CASSLGMAGNTIYF. The CDR3 bases are TGTGCCAGCAGCTTAGGTATGGCAGGAAACACCATATATTTT.

The chain joins TRBV2 to TRBJ2-7, with 7 bases identical to TRBD1. With V trimmed by 5 bases and J by 5 bases, 6 bases remained unmatched. The CDR3 has 13 residues. The germline V gene has CDR1 SNHLY and CDR2 FYNNEI. The CDR3 DNA reads TGTGCCAGCAGTACCCAGGGGGATAACGAGCAGTACTTC. Protein product: CASSTQGDNEQYF.

CDR3: CAISASTGFTEAFF. The CDR3 region has the DNA TGTGCCATCAGTGCATCGACAGGGTTCACTGAAGCTTTCTTT. This sequence joins TRBV10-3 and TRBJ1-1; 7 bases match TRBD1. J lost 4 bases, V lost 4 bases, and 6 bases had no gene match. The CDR3 has 14 residues. Germline CDR1 and CDR2: ENHRY and SYGVKD.

V and J are TRBV5-1 and TRBJ2-5; 7 bases are shared with TRBD1. V lost 5 bases and J lost 2; bases outside the gene matches: 6. Germline CDR1 and CDR2: SGHRS and YFSETQ. CDR3 length: 14 amino acids. CDR3 sequence: CASRAGTAQETQYF. As DNA, the CDR3 is TGCGCCAGCAGAGCCGGGACAGCACAAGAGACCCAGTACTTC.

The chain uses TRBV7-9 and TRBJ1-1; D gene ambiguous. This CDR3 is 16 amino acids long. Per the germline V gene, CDR1 is SEHNR and CDR2 is FQNEAQ (reference sequence). V was trimmed by 7 bases and J by 1 base, leaving 19 bases between them. CDR3 nucleotides: TGTGCCAGCATCCCGGGGATAATGGGTTCGAACACTGAAGCTTTCTTT. This codes for CASIPGIMGSNTEAFF.

The V gene is TRBV5-1, the J gene TRBJ1-2; D gene uncertain. Trimming removed 0 bases from V and 9 bases from J, with 6 bases in between. Germline V CDR1 and CDR2: SGHRS, YFSETQ. The CDR3 runs 11 residues. This CDR3 is CASSLAGSYTF. In nucleotides, the CDR3 is TGCGCCAGCAGCTTGGCCGGGAGCTACACCTTC.

This clone has only a few counts. The V gene is TRBV5-1, the J gene TRBJ1-2, with D tentatively TRBD1 (5 bases). V was clipped by 3 bases and J by 4 bases, with 10 bases between them. This CDR3 comprises 13 residues. Germline V CDR1 and CDR2: SGHRS, YFSETQ. CDR3 nucleotide sequence: TGCGCCAGCAGCTCCGACAGAGTCTATGGCTACACCTTC. It encodes CASSSDRVYGYTF.

The CDR3: CASSPRDNGIKETQYF. CDR3 nucleotides: TGCGCCAGCAGCCCTCGGGACAACGGAATTAAAGAGACCCAGTACTTC. This chain joins TRBV4-1 and TRBJ2-5; possible D gene TRBD1, 6 bases. Germline V gene lookup returns CDR1 MGHRA and CDR2 YSYEKL. Trimming removed 4 bases at V and 3 bases at J, with 18 bases between. This CDR3 is 16 amino acids long.

A remark on this clone: Other DNA sequences in this specimen translate into the identical CDR3. J is TRBJ1-4 and V is TRBV10-3, with no clear D. The germline CDR1 and CDR2 sequences are ENHRY and SYGVKD. CDR3 length: 13 residues. Between the trimmed V and J ends, which lost 4 bases and 4 bases, there was a span of 7 bases. The CDR3 bases are TGTGCCATCAGTGGCGGCGGTAATGAAAAACTGTTTTTT. Its translation: CAISGGGNEKLFF.

This chain uses TRBV7-8 with TRBJ1-1; D remains unclear. The CDR3 length is 13 residues. Trimming took off 6 bases at V and 0 bases at J, with 8 bases between the two ends. Per germline, CDR1 SGHVS and CDR2 FQNEAQ. Written as DNA, the CDR3 is TGTGCCAGCAGTCCCCTCGTGAACACTGAAGCTTTCTTT. Translating it yields CASSPLVNTEAFF.

The gene calls are TRBV18 and TRBJ2-3; perhaps TRBD2 as D (6 bases). This CDR3 spans 16 amino acids. Per the germline V gene, CDR1 is KGHSH and CDR2 is LQKENI. V was trimmed by 3 bases and J by 3 bases, leaving 16 bases between them. The CDR3 spells CASSPLGGDSTDTQYF. Written as DNA, the CDR3 is TGTGCCAGCTCACCTCTCGGGGGAGATTCTACAGATACGCAGTATTTT.

J is TRBJ2-7 and V is TRBV11-2; 11 bases match TRBD2. The ends lost 10 bases at V and 1 base at J; junction bases unmatched: 0. CDR3 length: 12 amino acids. CDR1 is SGHAT, CDR2 FQNNGV, per germline. The CDR3 spells CATSGGSYEQYF. The CDR3 DNA is TGTGCCACTAGCGGGGGGTCCTACGAGCAGTACTTC.

This chain's CDR3 is CASRIAGGTDTQYF. The CDR3 bases are TGTGCCAGCAGAATAGCGGGGGGGACAGATACGCAGTATTTT. The J gene is TRBJ2-3, the V gene TRBV2; 11 bases match TRBD2. CDR1 and CDR2 (germline): SNHLY, FYNNEI. CDR3 size: 14 residues. V gave up 6 bases and J gave up 3 bases; unmatched junction bases: 2.

The CDR3 protein is CATRPGQNTEAFF. The CDR3, as DNA: TGTGCCACCAGGCCAGGACAGAACACTGAAGCTTTCTTT. The genes are TRBV24-1 and TRBJ1-1; a weak D match, TRBD1 (5 bases). V was cut by 7 bases and J by 1 base, with 9 bases left in between. The germline gives CDR1 KGHDR, CDR2 SFDVKD. The CDR3 is 13 amino acids.

J is TRBJ1-2 and V is TRBV7-8; a possible D gene is TRBD1 (5 bases). Trimming cost V 1 base and J 6 bases, with 12 bases left between them. This CDR3 has 14 amino acids. Germline-derived CDR1 and CDR2 are SGHVS and FQNEAQ. The CDR3 DNA is TGTGCCAGCAGCTTAGACGGACAAGATGATGGCTACACCTTC. Protein product: CASSLDGQDDGYTF.

This chain links TRBV25-1 with TRBJ1-5; TRBD1 matches at 7 bases. The CDR3 sequence is 15 residues long. The V gene's germline CDR1 is MGHDK and CDR2 SYGVNS. The ends lost 4 bases at V and 4 bases at J; junction bases unmatched: 7. Here the CDR3 reads CASSGGQAINQPQHF. CDR3 DNA sequence: TGTGCCAGCAGTGGAGGACAGGCCATTAATCAGCCCCAGCATTTT.

The chain links TRBV5-1 to TRBJ1-2; 8 nucleotides line up with TRBD1. CDR1 and CDR2 (germline): SGHRS, YFSETQ. There are 14 residues in the CDR3. The V and J ends lost 4 bases and 7 bases, in that order; junction bases with no gene match: 9. This CDR3 reads CASSGATGVGGYTF. The CDR3 DNA is TGCGCCAGCAGCGGAGCGACAGGGGTGGGTGGCTACACCTTC. Full variable domain (missing parts from reference TRBV5-1 and TRBJ1-2): KAGVTQTPRYLIKTRGQQVTLSCSPISGHRSVSWYQQTPGQGLQFLFEYFSETQRNKGNFPGRFSGRQFSNSRSEMNVSTLELGDSALYLCASSGATGVGGYTFGSGTRLTVV.

This clone was picked up one time. The chain has TRBV5-6 and TRBJ1-2; D is unresolved. The germline V gene encodes CDR1 SGHDT and CDR2 YYEEEE. The CDR3 sequence is 14 residues long. The ends were cut back, 3 bases at V and 2 bases at J, with 11 bases in the middle. CDR3 amino acids: CASSSSGKNYGYTF. The DNA of the CDR3 is TGTGCCAGCAGCTCCTCCGGGAAAAACTATGGCTACACCTTC.

The CDR3 region is CASSATGPYGYTF. CDR3 in DNA: TGTGCCAGCAGTGCGACAGGGCCCTATGGCTACACCTTC. The J gene is TRBJ1-2, the V gene TRBV28; 7 positions match TRBD1. The ends lost 5 bases at V and 4 bases at J; junction bases unmatched: 4. Germline V gene data show CDR1 as MDHEN and CDR2 as SYDVKM. The CDR3 consists of 13 residues.